This T cell receptor beta chain was captured by sequencing in a study of T cells in tumors after PD-1 blockade. Study observations and caveats: About 41% of tumor TCR clonotypes were also found in blood.

Germline CDR1 reads SGHRS; CDR2 reads YFSETQ. The CDR3 length is 16 residues. Trimming removed 0 bases from V and 2 bases from J, with 14 bases in between. Sequencing used immunoSEQ multiplex PCR; TCRdb keeps in-frame clones, though not all of them. Here the sample spans tens of thousands of clones, approximately 73% being singletons. A remark on this clone: Its antigen is unknown.

This specimen consisted of PBMCs, obtained after anti-PD-1 treatment. The receptor was isolated from a human donor with basal cell carcinoma. The chain recombines TRBV5-1 with TRBJ1-2, with D possibly matching TRBD1 (5 bases). CDR3 amino acids: CASSLGSAGPNYGYTF. The CDR3 nucleotides are TGCGCCAGCAGCTTGGGCTCGGCAGGGCCCAACTATGGCTACACCTTC.